Shown below are 32 T cell receptor beta chains from a single sample sequenced in a study of blood T cell repertoires in COVID-19. TCRdb's copy holds only in-frame clones and misses some; the assay was immunoSEQ multiplex PCR. The table includes about 320,000 clones, around 85% detected once. The sample consisted of PBMCs or T cells enriched from blood (not recorded which). The receptors were sampled from a woman aged 25 to 39 who had been exposed to COVID-19.

This chain connects TRBV9 to TRBJ1-1, with 9 bases aligning to TRBD1. CDR1 is SGDLS, CDR2 YYNGEE, per germline. CDR3 length: 14 residues. Losses at the gene ends were 3 bases for V and 4 bases for J; bases not matched to a gene: 4. The CDR3 DNA is TGTGCCAGCAGCGGCCGGGACAGGGTCACTGAAGCTTTCTTT. Its translation is CASSGRDRVTEAFF.

This clone has just a few counts. The chain couples TRBV10-3 to TRBJ1-2; TRBD1 matches 8 bases. The CDR3 loop spans 15 amino acids. CDR1 ENHRY and CDR2 SYGVKD come from the germline V gene. J gave up 4 bases and V 7 bases, and 11 bases lay outside the gene matches. For the CDR3, the DNA is TGTGCCATCAAGGTACAGGGGGTGAAAAGCTATGGCTACACCTTC. It codes for CAIKVQGVKSYGYTF.

The table lists this clone with a count of one. This CDR3 reads CASSELSGQKISLHF. CDR3 nucleotides: TGTGCCAGCAGTGAATTATCGGGACAGAAAATATCCCTCCACTTT. The gene calls are TRBV6-1 and TRBJ1-6, with TRBD1 matching 7 bases. The ends lost 2 bases at V and 14 bases at J; junction bases unmatched: 12. The CDR3 is 15 residues long. The V gene's germline CDR1 is MNHNS and CDR2 SASEGT.

The V call is TRBV5-5, the J call TRBJ2-7, with 7 bases matching TRBD1. J gave up 2 bases and V 7 bases, and 6 bases lay outside the gene matches. In germline, CDR1 is SGHKS, CDR2 YYEKEE (reference sequence). The CDR3 consists of 13 residues. CDR3 region: CASAQGTPYEQYF. For the CDR3, the DNA is TGTGCCAGCGCACAGGGGACCCCCTACGAGCAGTACTTC.

This clone was detected only a few times. The rearrangement links TRBV4-2 to TRBJ1-1, with 9 bases matching TRBD1. The trim removed 3 bases at V and 5 bases at J, leaving 4 bases unmatched. Germline CDR1 and CDR2: LGHNA and YNFKEQ. The CDR3 totals 14 residues. CDR3 amino acids: CASSHPGQGTEAFF. The CDR3 DNA is TGTGCCAGCAGCCACCCCGGACAGGGGACTGAAGCTTTCTTT.

The chain combines TRBV18 with TRBJ2-2; TRBD2 is a possible D gene (6 bases). Looked up from germline, CDR1 is KGHSH and CDR2 is LQKENI. V gave up 2 bases and J gave up 1 base, with 14 bases separating them. The CDR3 covers 17 residues. CDR3 protein: CASSPVVTGRNTGELFF. CDR3 in DNA: TGTGCCAGCTCACCAGTAGTAACCGGGAGGAACACCGGGGAGCTGTTTTTT. Variable domain in full (rest from reference TRBV18 and TRBJ2-2): NAGVMQNPRHLVRRRGQEARLRCSPMKGHSHVYWYRQLPEEGLKFMVYLQKENIIDESGMPKERFSAEFPKEGPSILRIQQVVRGDSAAYFCASSPVVTGRNTGELFFGEGSRLTVL.

The rearrangement uses TRBV7-2 and TRBJ1-3, with 7 bases fitting TRBD1. This CDR3 has 15 amino acids. Trimming took 2 bases from V and 1 from J; bases not matched to a gene: 2. Germline V gene data show CDR1 as SGHTA and CDR2 as FQGNSA. DNA for the CDR3: TGTGCCAGCAGCTTATCGACAGGGTCTGGAAACACCATATATTTT. Protein sequence: CASSLSTGSGNTIYF.

This clone was found once. The rearrangement uses TRBV2 and TRBJ1-6; D remains ambiguous. The CDR3 is 15 residues long. Trimming removed 7 bases at V and 8 bases at J, with 18 bases between. CDR1 and CDR2 from the germline V gene are SNHLY and FYNNEI. The CDR3 is CASTGVEGGDSPLHF. The CDR3 DNA sequence: TGTGCCAGCACTGGAGTTGAGGGTGGGGATTCACCCCTCCACTTT.

This chain connects TRBV7-9 to TRBJ1-3; 7 positions match TRBD1. The CDR3 spans 15 residues. Germline values: CDR1 SEHNR, CDR2 FQNEAQ (reference sequence). V lost 3 bases, J lost 0 bases, and 2 bases stayed unmatched. CDR3: CASSFRGDSGNTIYF. CDR3 in DNA: TGTGCCAGCAGCTTCAGGGGGGACTCTGGAAACACCATATATTTT.

The genes are TRBV4-1 and TRBJ1-1, with TRBD1 as a possible D gene (5 bases). This CDR3 contains 17 residues. Germline assignment: CDR1 MGHRA and CDR2 YSYEKL. Deletions cut 1 base from V and 6 bases from J, with 21 bases between. The DNA of the CDR3 is TGCGCCAGCAGCCAAGTAGTCGGAATAACCCAGACAGCTGAAGCTTTCTTT. It specifies CASSQVVGITQTAEAFF.

This chain connects TRBV7-8 to TRBJ2-2; TRBD1 matches at 7 bases. From germline, CDR1 is SGHVS and CDR2 FQNEAQ. V lost 1 base and J lost 4; bases outside the gene matches: 3. This CDR3 is built from 15 residues. The CDR3 coding sequence is TGTGCCAGCAGCTTAGGGGACAGAGGCACCGGGGAGCTGTTTTTT. Protein: CASSLGDRGTGELFF.

The chain has TRBV5-7 and TRBJ1-2; D is unresolved. TRBV5-7 is reported as an ORF; its role is uncertain. The CDR3 sequence is 13 residues long. The V end lost 5 bases, the J end lost 5 bases, and 13 bases lay between the germline ends. This CDR3 is CASSEPLTYGYTF. In DNA form, the CDR3 reads TGTGCCAGCAGTGAGCCCTTAACTTATGGCTACACCTTC.

This clone has just one count. The rearrangement links TRBV28 to TRBJ1-5; tentatively, D is TRBD1 (5 bases). Germline assignment: CDR1 MDHEN and CDR2 SYDVKM. The CDR3 runs to 15 residues. The V end lost 7 bases, the J end lost 0 bases, and 13 bases lay between the germline ends. The CDR3 loop is CASIGQGYSNQPQHF. CDR3 sequence (DNA): TGTGCCAGCATCGGGCAGGGTTATAGCAATCAGCCCCAGCATTTT.

The chain is built from TRBV28 and TRBJ1-6; D may be TRBD1 (5 bases). CDR3 size: 17 residues. CDR1 is MDHEN and CDR2 is SYDVKM in the germline V gene. The V gene lost 2 bases and the J gene lost 6 bases, with 17 bases spanning the gap. The DNA for the CDR3 is TGTGCCAGCAGTTTAACCCTGGGACTGCGTTCTAATTCACCCCTCCACTTT. This gives the protein CASSLTLGLRSNSPLHF.

V is TRBV7-2 and J is TRBJ1-2; the D is unclear. The germline V gene encodes CDR1 SGHTA and CDR2 FQGNSA. The V and J ends lost 6 bases and 8 bases respectively, with 28 bases between them. This CDR3 is 17 amino acids long. The CDR3 region is CASRLFGLDGALWGYTF. The CDR3 DNA is TGTGCCAGCAGGCTCTTTGGCCTAGACGGCGCCTTATGGGGCTACACCTTC.

With regard to this clone: Other DNA sequences of this sample code for an identical CDR3. This chain joins TRBV9 and TRBJ1-2, with 8 bases matching TRBD1. The length of the CDR3 is 12 residues. After removal of 2 bases from V and 8 bases from J, the junction contained 2 bases not matched to a gene. The V gene's germline CDR1 is SGDLS and CDR2 YYNGEE. The CDR3 region has the DNA TGTGCCAGCAGCGTTCCAGGGGGCGGCTACACCTTC. Protein sequence: CASSVPGGGYTF.

The genes are TRBV2 and TRBJ2-5; D might be TRBD2 (5 bases). The germline gives CDR1 SNHLY, CDR2 FYNNEI. This CDR3 is built from 16 residues. The V end lost 0 bases, the J end lost 0 bases, and 11 bases lay between the germline ends. The CDR3, as DNA: TGTGCCAGCAGTGAAGCGACGTCTAGCTACCAAGAGACCCAGTACTTC. It yields the protein CASSEATSSYQETQYF.

The CDR3: CASSDWGQGYEQYF. The CDR3, as DNA: TGTGCCAGCAGTGATTGGGGACAGGGCTACGAGCAGTACTTC. V and J are TRBV6-1 and TRBJ2-7; 9 bases are shared with TRBD1. Germline-derived CDR1 and CDR2 are MNHNS and SASEGT. The CDR3 consists of 14 residues. The V segment lost 3 bases and the J segment 3 bases; nucleotides outside the gene matches: 3.

The chain links TRBV5-1 to TRBJ2-3, with D possibly TRBD2 on 6 matching bases. CDR1 and CDR2 from the germline V gene are SGHRS and YFSETQ. CDR3 size: 14 residues. With 0 bases removed from V and 2 bases from J, the gap between germline ends came to 7 bases. The CDR3 loop is CASSLGTTTDTQYF. The CDR3 DNA sequence: TGCGCCAGCAGCTTGGGGACTACCACAGATACGCAGTATTTT.

The rearrangement uses TRBV9 and TRBJ2-2; maybe TRBD1 (6 bases). The CDR3 totals 16 residues. Germline CDR1 and CDR2: SGDLS and YYNGEE. Trimming pared 1 base from V and 4 bases from J, leaving 14 bases between. In nucleotides, the CDR3 is TGTGCCAGCAGCGTACTCAGTGGGGGCACCACCGGGGAGCTGTTTTTT. Protein: CASSVLSGGTTGELFF. Based on the CDR3 plus reference TRBV9 and TRBJ2-2, the full variable domain is DSGVTQTPKHLITATGQRVTLRCSPRSGDLSVYWYQQSLDQGLQFLIQYYNGEERAKGNILERFSAQQFPDLHSELNLSSLELGDSALYFCASSVLSGGTTGELFFGEGSRLTVL.

The chain recombines TRBV5-1 with TRBJ2-5, with a weak D call TRBD1 (6 bases). Per the germline V gene, CDR1 is SGHRS and CDR2 is YFSETQ. V lost 7 bases to trimming and J lost 3 bases, with 13 bases between them. The CDR3 consists of 13 residues. The CDR3 DNA follows: TGCGCCAGCGGCAGGGGTTCGGAAGAGACCCAGTACTTC. It codes for CASGRGSEETQYF.

There are a few counts of this clone. The genes are TRBV14 and TRBJ2-7; tentatively, D is TRBD1 (6 bases). The V end lost 1 base, the J end lost 2 bases, and 12 bases lay between the germline ends. There are 15 residues in the CDR3. CDR1 is SGHDN and CDR2 is FVKESK in the germline V gene. DNA of the CDR3: TGTGCCAGCAGCCAAGTAGGGGGACCGGCCTACGAGCAGTACTTC. It translates to CASSQVGGPAYEQYF.

The gene calls are TRBV24-1 and TRBJ2-5, with TRBD2 identical over 7 bases. The V gene end was trimmed by 4 bases and the J gene end by 5 bases; junction bases not matched to a gene: 0. The V gene's germline CDR1 is KGHDR and CDR2 SFDVKD. CDR3 length equals 12 residues. The CDR3 loop is CATSEGGETQYF. CDR3 coding DNA: TGTGCCACCAGTGAGGGGGGGGAGACCCAGTACTTC.

The chain couples TRBV11-1 to TRBJ2-1; no reliable D call. The V and J ends lost 5 bases and 2 bases respectively, with 16 bases between them. Germline V gene lookup returns CDR1 SGHAT and CDR2 FQDESV (reference sequence). The CDR3 extends over 16 amino acids. The CDR3 region is CASSPGGNVAYNEQFF. DNA for the CDR3: TGTGCCAGCAGCCCGGGTGGCAACGTTGCCTACAATGAGCAGTTCTTC.

V gene TRBV12-3 or TRBV12-4 combines with J gene TRBJ2-3; TRBD1 matches 8 bases. CDR3 length: 13 residues. J lost 5 bases, V lost 3 bases, and 1 base had no gene match. The CDR3 DNA reads as TGTGCCAGCAGTTTGGACAGGGAAGATACGCAGTATTTT. This codes for CASSLDREDTQYF.

The chain joins TRBV5-1 to TRBJ1-4; TRBD1 matches at 7 bases. After removal of 3 bases from V and 8 bases from J, the junction contained 13 bases not matched to a gene. In germline, CDR1 is SGHRS, CDR2 YFSETQ. This CDR3 region has 16 residues. CDR3 nucleotides: TGCGCCAGCAGCTCCTCACAGGGGAGGCTACAAGAAAAACTGTTTTTT. Translating it yields CASSSSQGRLQEKLFF.

This clone has at least ten counts. This chain connects TRBV15 to TRBJ1-6, with D perhaps matching TRBD1 (6 bases). V lost 0 bases and J lost 14, with 23 bases in between. The CDR3 runs 17 residues. Germline V CDR1 and CDR2: LNHNV, YYDKDF (reference sequence). CDR3 residues: CATSRDVGDMEGITLHF. CDR3 nucleotide sequence: TGTGCCACCAGCAGAGATGTAGGGGACATGGAAGGGATCACCCTCCACTTT.

V and J are TRBV5-6 and TRBJ1-2; D might be TRBD1 (6 bases). Germline-derived CDR1 and CDR2 are SGHDT and YYEEEE. CDR3 length: 14 amino acids. V was cut by 2 bases and J by 4 bases, with 12 bases left in between. The CDR3 here is CASSLGQGTYGYTF. For the CDR3, the DNA is TGTGCCAGCAGCTTAGGTCAGGGGACCTATGGCTACACCTTC.

The rearrangement uses TRBV5-1 and TRBJ2-7; D call uncertain. Germline V lookup: CDR1 SGHRS, CDR2 YFSETQ. The CDR3 is 15 residues long. Trimming left V 0 bases short and J 6 bases short, with 16 bases between. The CDR3 DNA reads as TGCGCCAGCAGCTTGGTATCTTACTCCCCCGGCGAGCAGTACTTC. Protein product: CASSLVSYSPGEQYF.

The chain employs TRBV28 and TRBJ1-6; 7 nucleotides agree with TRBD1. The CDR3 has 15 amino acids. V lost 10 bases and J lost 0; bases outside the gene matches: 6. Germline CDR1 MDHEN, CDR2 SYDVKM. The CDR3 here is CATLTGSSYNSPLHF. The CDR3 DNA sequence: TGTGCCACCCTGACAGGGAGCTCCTATAATTCACCCCTCCACTTT.

The CDR3 is CASSFGTATYEQYF. CDR3 nucleotide sequence: TGTGCCAGCAGTTTCGGGACAGCGACCTACGAGCAGTACTTC. The rearrangement uses TRBV27 and TRBJ2-7; the match to TRBD1 covers 7 bases. The CDR3 runs 14 residues. From germline, CDR1 is MNHEY and CDR2 SMNVEV (reference sequence). The J segment lost 2 bases and the V segment lost 3 bases, leaving 4 bases of the junction unmatched.

V usage is TRBV19 and J usage is TRBJ2-1, with 7 positions matching TRBD1. The germline V gene encodes CDR1 LNHDA and CDR2 SQIVND (reference sequence). The V and J ends lost 5 bases and 8 bases, in that order; junction bases with no gene match: 9. The CDR3 is 14 amino acids. CDR3 residues: CASSPNHRGDEQFF. DNA for the CDR3: TGTGCCAGTAGTCCCAACCACAGGGGAGATGAGCAGTTCTTC.